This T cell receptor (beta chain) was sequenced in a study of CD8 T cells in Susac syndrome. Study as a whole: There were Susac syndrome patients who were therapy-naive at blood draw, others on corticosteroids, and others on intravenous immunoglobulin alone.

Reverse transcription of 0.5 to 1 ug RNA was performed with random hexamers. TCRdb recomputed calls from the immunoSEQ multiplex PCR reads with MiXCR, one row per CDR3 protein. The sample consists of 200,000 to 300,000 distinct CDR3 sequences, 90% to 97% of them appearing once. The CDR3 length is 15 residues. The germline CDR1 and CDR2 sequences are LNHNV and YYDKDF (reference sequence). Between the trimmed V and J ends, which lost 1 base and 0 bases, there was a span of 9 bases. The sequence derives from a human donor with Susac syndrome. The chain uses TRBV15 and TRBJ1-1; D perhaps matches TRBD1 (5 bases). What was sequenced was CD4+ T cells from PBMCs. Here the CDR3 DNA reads TGTGCCACCAGCAGAGGACAGATAATGAACACTGAAGCTTTCTTT. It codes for CATSRGQIMNTEAFF.